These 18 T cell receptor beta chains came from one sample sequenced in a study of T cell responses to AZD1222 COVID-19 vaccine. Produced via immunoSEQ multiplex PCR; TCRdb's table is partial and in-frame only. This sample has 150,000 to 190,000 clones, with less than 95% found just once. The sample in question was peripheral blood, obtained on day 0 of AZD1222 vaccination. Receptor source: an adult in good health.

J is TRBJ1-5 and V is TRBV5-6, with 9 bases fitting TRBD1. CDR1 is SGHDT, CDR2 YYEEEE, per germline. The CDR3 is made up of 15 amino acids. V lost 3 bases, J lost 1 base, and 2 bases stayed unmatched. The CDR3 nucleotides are TGTGCCAGCAGCTACAGGGGGCTAAGCAATCAGCCCCAGCATTTT. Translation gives CASSYRGLSNQPQHF.

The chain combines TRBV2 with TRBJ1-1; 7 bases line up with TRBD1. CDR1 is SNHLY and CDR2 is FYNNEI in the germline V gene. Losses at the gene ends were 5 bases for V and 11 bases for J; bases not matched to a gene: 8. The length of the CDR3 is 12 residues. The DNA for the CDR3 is TGTGCCAGCAGTTCAAGGGGGCAAGGGGCTTTCTTT. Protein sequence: CASSSRGQGAFF. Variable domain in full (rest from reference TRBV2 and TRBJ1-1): EPEVTQTPSHQVTQMGQEVILRCVPISNHLYFYWYRQILGQKVEFLVSFYNNEISEKSEIFDDQFSVERPDGSNFTLKIRSTKLEDSAMYFCASSSRGQGAFFGQGTRLTVV.

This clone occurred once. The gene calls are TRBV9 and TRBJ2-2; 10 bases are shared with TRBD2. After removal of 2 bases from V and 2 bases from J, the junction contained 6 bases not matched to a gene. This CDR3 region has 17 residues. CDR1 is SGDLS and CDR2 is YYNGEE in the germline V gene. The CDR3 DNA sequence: TGTGCCAGCAGCGTCCCCCTAGCGGGAGTAAACACCGGGGAGCTGTTTTTT. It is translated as CASSVPLAGVNTGELFF.

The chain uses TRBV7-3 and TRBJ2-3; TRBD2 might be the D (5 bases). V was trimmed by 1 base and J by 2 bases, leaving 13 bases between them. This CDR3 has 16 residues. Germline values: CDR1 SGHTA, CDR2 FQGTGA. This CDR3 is CASSLNLASNTDTQYF. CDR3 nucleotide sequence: TGTGCCAGCAGCTTAAATCTGGCTAGCAACACAGATACGCAGTATTTT.

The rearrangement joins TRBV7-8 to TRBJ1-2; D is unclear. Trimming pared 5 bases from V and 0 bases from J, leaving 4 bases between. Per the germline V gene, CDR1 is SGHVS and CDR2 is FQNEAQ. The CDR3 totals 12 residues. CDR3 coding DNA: TGTGCCAGCAGCCCTACTAACTATGGCTACACCTTC. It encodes CASSPTNYGYTF.

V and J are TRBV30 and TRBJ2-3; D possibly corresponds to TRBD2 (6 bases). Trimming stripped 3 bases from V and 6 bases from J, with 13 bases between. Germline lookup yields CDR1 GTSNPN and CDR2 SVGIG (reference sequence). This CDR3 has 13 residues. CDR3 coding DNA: TGTGCCTGGAGCGCAGAGCTAGCGGATACGCAGTATTTT. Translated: CAWSAELADTQYF.

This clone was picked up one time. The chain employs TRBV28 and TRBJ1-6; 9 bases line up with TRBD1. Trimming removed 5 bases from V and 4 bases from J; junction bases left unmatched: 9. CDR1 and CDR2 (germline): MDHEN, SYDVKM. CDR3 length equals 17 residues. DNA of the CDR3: TGTGCCAGCAGTGAAATCAGGGACAGGGCATATAATTCACCCCTCCACTTT. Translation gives CASSEIRDRAYNSPLHF.

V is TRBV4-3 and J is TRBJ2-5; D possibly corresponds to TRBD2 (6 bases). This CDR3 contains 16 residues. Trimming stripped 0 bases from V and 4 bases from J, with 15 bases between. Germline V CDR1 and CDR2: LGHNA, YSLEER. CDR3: CASSQEVPSAPETQYF. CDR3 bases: TGCGCCAGCAGCCAAGAAGTGCCTAGCGCTCCAGAGACCCAGTACTTC.

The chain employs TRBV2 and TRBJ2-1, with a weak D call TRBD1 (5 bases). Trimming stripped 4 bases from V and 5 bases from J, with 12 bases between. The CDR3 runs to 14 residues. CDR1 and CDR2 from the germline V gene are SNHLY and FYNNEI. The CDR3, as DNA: TGTGCCAGCAGTGGATTTATAGGGGACAATGAGCAGTTCTTC. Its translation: CASSGFIGDNEQFF.

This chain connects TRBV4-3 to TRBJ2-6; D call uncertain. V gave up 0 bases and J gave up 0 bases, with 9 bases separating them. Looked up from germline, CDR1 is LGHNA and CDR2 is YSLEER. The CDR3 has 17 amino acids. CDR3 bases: TGCGCCAGCAGCCAAGAATTTTTCCTCTCTGGGGCCAACGTCCTGACTTTC. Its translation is CASSQEFFLSGANVLTF.

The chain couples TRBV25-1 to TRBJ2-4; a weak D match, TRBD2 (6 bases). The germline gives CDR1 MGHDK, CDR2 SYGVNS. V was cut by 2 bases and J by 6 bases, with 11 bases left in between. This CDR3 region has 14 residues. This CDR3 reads CASSEMEGPNIQYF. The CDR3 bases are TGTGCCAGCAGTGAAATGGAGGGGCCAAACATTCAGTACTTC.

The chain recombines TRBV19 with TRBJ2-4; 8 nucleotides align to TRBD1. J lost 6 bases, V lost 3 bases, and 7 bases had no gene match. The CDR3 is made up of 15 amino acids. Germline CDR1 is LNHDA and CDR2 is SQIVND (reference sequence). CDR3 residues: CASSIQGARGNIQYF. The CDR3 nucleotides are TGTGCCAGTAGTATTCAGGGGGCGAGGGGAAACATTCAGTACTTC.

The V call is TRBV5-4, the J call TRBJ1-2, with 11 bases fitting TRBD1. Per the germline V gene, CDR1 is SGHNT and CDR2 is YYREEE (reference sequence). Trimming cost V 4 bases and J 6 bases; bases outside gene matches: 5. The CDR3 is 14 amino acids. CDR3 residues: CASSQGQGVDGYTF. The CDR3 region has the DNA TGTGCCAGCAGCCAGGGACAGGGGGTCGATGGCTACACCTTC.

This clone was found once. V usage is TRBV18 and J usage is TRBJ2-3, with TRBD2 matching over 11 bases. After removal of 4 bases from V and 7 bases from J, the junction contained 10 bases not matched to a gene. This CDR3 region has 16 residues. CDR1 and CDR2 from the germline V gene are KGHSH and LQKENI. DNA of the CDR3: TGTGCCAGCTCACGACAACTAGCGGGAGTGTCTAATACGCAGTATTTT. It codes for CASSRQLAGVSNTQYF.

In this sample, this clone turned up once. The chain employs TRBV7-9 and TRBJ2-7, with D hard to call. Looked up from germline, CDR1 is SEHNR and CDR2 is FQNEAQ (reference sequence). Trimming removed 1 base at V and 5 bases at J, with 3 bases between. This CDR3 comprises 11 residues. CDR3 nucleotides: TGTGCCAGCAGCTTAGTGGACGAGCAGTACTTC. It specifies CASSLVDEQYF.

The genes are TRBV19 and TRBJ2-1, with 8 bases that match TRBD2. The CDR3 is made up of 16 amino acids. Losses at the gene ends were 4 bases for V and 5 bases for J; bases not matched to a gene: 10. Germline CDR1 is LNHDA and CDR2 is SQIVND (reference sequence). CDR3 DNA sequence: TGTGCCAGTAGTACCCCCCCCGGGACTAGTGACAATGAGCAGTTCTTC. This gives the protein CASSTPPGTSDNEQFF.

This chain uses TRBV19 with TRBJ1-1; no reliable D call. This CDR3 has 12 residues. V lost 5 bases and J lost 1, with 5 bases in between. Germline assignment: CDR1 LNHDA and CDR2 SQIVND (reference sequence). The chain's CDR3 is CASSLRNTEAFF. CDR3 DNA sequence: TGTGCCAGTAGTCTTAGGAACACTGAAGCTTTCTTT. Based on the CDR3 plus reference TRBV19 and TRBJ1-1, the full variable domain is DGGITQSPKYLFRKEGQNVTLSCEQNLNHDAMYWYRQDPGQGLRLIYYSQIVNDFQKGDIAEGYSVSREKKESFPLTVTSAQKNPTAFYLCASSLRNTEAFFGQGTRLTVV.

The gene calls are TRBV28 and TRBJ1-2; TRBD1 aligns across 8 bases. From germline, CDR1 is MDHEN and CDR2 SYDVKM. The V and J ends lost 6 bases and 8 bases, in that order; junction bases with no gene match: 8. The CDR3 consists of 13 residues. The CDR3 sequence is CASSLDRGSGYTF. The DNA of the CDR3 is TGTGCCAGCAGCCTTGACAGGGGCTCCGGCTACACCTTC.